Below, one TCR beta chain is given with its context. Germline lookup yields CDR1 MRHNA and CDR2 SNTAGT. V was cut by 5 bases and J by 7 bases, with 8 bases left in between. The CDR3 runs 12 residues. The source of the sample is a study of blood T cell repertoires in COVID-19. Study summary: Samples came from the United States, Italy and Spain, spanning acute and convalescent COVID-19. Nucleic acid was either cDNA or gDNA, and it came from T cells, B-cell-depleted T cells, or PBMCs.

Original processing methods: By means of reference gene primer amplification, nucleated cell counts were estimated. Some clones are missing from TCRdb's copy, which holds only in-frame ones; the method was immunoSEQ multiplex PCR. V and J calls and clone size come straight from that table; D and trimming were deduced from the DNA. The sample lists 50,000 or so clones, roughly 79% occurring once. The rearrangement joins TRBV6-4 to TRBJ2-2, with D hard to call. The TCR originated in a woman aged 60 to 75 with acute or convalescent COVID-19. Sequencing was performed on peripheral blood. The CDR3 region is CASSPRGGELFF. CDR3 in DNA: TGTGCCAGCAGTCCCCGCGGCGGGGAGCTGTTTTTT.